Following are 18 T cell receptor beta chains from one sample sequenced in a study of blood T cell repertoires in COVID-19. Sequencing used immunoSEQ multiplex PCR; TCRdb keeps in-frame clones, though not all of them. The sample shows roughly 100,000 clones, 90% to 95% of them seen only once. Sequenced sample: peripheral blood. All receptors derive from a human donor in a cohort sampled during active COVID-19.

The genes are TRBV6-1 and TRBJ2-1, with D possibly being TRBD2 (7 bases). Trimming removed 2 bases from V and 7 bases from J, with 15 bases in between. The CDR3 loop spans 15 amino acids. Germline V gives CDR1 MNHNS, CDR2 SASEGT. This chain's CDR3 is CASSELWGGRNEQFF. CDR3 DNA: TGTGCCAGCAGTGAATTGTGGGGGGGCAGGAATGAGCAGTTCTTC.

V is TRBV11-2 and J is TRBJ2-1; 10 nucleotides line up with TRBD2. The CDR3 contains 18 residues. Germline V lookup: CDR1 SGHAT, CDR2 FQNNGV. V trimming: 2 bases; J trimming: 0 bases; junction bases outside the gene matches: 7. CDR3 residues: CASSLLAGASSSYNEQFF. The CDR3, as DNA: TGTGCCAGCAGCTTACTAGCGGGGGCCTCGAGCTCCTACAATGAGCAGTTCTTC.

V is TRBV11-2 and J is TRBJ2-1, with 9 nucleotides matching TRBD1. Germline V gene lookup returns CDR1 SGHAT and CDR2 FQNNGV. The CDR3 is 16 amino acids. J was trimmed by 8 bases and V by 4 bases; bases with no gene match: 12. CDR3: CASSSPRDRAGDEQFF. The CDR3 nucleotides read TGTGCCAGCAGCTCCCCGCGGGACAGGGCAGGCGATGAGCAGTTCTTC.

CDR3 nucleotide sequence: TGTGCCAGCAGGTCGGATTTGGGAGATCTGGGGAGAGAGACCCAGTACTTC. Its protein is CASRSDLGDLGRETQYF. J is TRBJ2-5 and V is TRBV2, with a weak D call TRBD2 (5 bases). V was shortened by 6 bases and J by 4 bases, with 24 bases between the two germline ends. Looked up from germline, CDR1 is SNHLY and CDR2 is FYNNEI. This CDR3 is built from 17 residues.

V usage is TRBV7-9 and J usage is TRBJ1-4; D uncertain. The CDR3 runs 13 residues. CDR1 and CDR2 from the germline V gene are SEHNR and FQNEAQ (reference sequence). V lost 5 bases, J lost 4 bases, and 8 bases lay in between. CDR3 sequence: CASSAGINEKLFF. CDR3 nucleotides: TGTGCCAGCAGCGCCGGGATTAATGAAAAACTGTTTTTT.

The chain carries TRBV28 and TRBJ1-5; D gene unclear. Trimming pared 5 bases from V and 3 bases from J, leaving 5 bases between. This CDR3 region has 12 residues. The V gene's germline CDR1 is MDHEN and CDR2 SYDVKM. The CDR3 region is CASSLLNQPQHF. The CDR3 coding sequence is TGTGCCAGCAGTCTCCTCAATCAGCCCCAGCATTTT.

This chain links TRBV13 with TRBJ2-1, with D possibly matching TRBD1 (6 bases). V lost 2 bases, J lost 5 bases, and 13 bases lay in between. This CDR3 has 15 amino acids. Germline V lookup: CDR1 PRHDT, CDR2 FYEKMQ (reference sequence). CDR3 DNA: TGTGCCAGCAGCTTAACAGGACAGCCTAACAATGAGCAGTTCTTC. Protein: CASSLTGQPNNEQFF.

V is TRBV7-2 and J is TRBJ2-1; 10 bases align to TRBD2. Losses at the gene ends were 5 bases for V and 3 bases for J; bases not matched to a gene: 4. Germline V gene sequence: CDR1 SGHTA, CDR2 FQGNSA. This CDR3 spans 15 amino acids. The CDR3 spells CASSTGTSVYNEQFF. In DNA form, the CDR3 reads TGTGCCAGCAGCACCGGGACTAGCGTCTACAATGAGCAGTTCTTC.

This clone was recorded once. The CDR3 protein is CASSFTGAANQPQHF. The CDR3 DNA sequence: TGTGCCAGCAGCTTTACAGGGGCCGCCAATCAGCCCCAGCATTTT. The chain is built from TRBV7-9 and TRBJ1-5, with 7 bases fitting TRBD1. This CDR3 is 15 amino acids long. V gave up 3 bases and J gave up 3 bases; unmatched junction bases: 5. CDR1 SEHNR and CDR2 FQNEAQ come from the germline V gene (reference sequence).

This CDR3 is CASSQKGEGTDTQYF. CDR3 nucleotides: TGTGCCAGCAGCCAAAAAGGGGAGGGCACAGATACGCAGTATTTT. J is TRBJ2-3 and V is TRBV5-4; possibly TRBD2 for D (6 bases). Trimming took 4 bases from V and 1 from J, leaving 13 bases between them. The CDR3 spans 15 residues. Germline CDR1 reads SGHNT; CDR2 reads YYREEE (reference sequence).

J is TRBJ2-7 and V is TRBV28; 8 positions agree with TRBD1. J gave up 3 bases and V 5 bases, and 0 bases lay outside the gene matches. This CDR3 has 12 residues. Per germline, CDR1 MDHEN and CDR2 SYDVKM. The CDR3 is CASSTGGYEQYF. Here the CDR3 DNA reads TGTGCCAGCAGTACAGGGGGCTACGAGCAGTACTTC. Full variable domain (rest looked up from reference TRBV28 and TRBJ2-7): DVKVTQSSRYLVKRTGEKVFLECVQDMDHENMFWYRQDPGLGLRLIYFSYDVKMKEKGDIPEGYSVSREKKERFSLILESASTNQTSMYLCASSTGGYEQYFGPGTRLTVT.

The chain uses TRBV7-3 and TRBJ2-3; 11 bases are shared with TRBD2. Per the germline V gene, CDR1 is SGHTA and CDR2 is FQGTGA. The CDR3 is made up of 17 amino acids. After removal of 5 bases from V and 6 bases from J, the junction contained 13 bases not matched to a gene. CDR3 protein: CASSPSGLAGGLDTQYF. The CDR3 nucleotides are TGTGCCAGCAGCCCAAGTGGCCTAGCGGGGGGTCTCGATACGCAGTATTTT.

The rearrangement uses TRBV28 and TRBJ1-2; maybe TRBD1 (5 bases). CDR1 and CDR2 from the germline V gene are MDHEN and SYDVKM. This CDR3 is 16 amino acids long. The V end lost 2 bases, the J end lost 10 bases, and 23 bases lay between the germline ends. CDR3 nucleotides: TGTGCCAGCAGTTTAAATGGGGCTGCCGGCTTCGCGGACTACACCTTC. Translated, it gives CASSLNGAAGFADYTF.

The V call is TRBV7-2, the J call TRBJ2-7; no clear D. Germline V gene lookup returns CDR1 SGHTA and CDR2 FQGNSA. This CDR3 is built from 14 residues. The V end lost 0 bases, the J end lost 1 base, and 7 bases lay between the germline ends. This chain's CDR3 is CASSLAFQSYEQYF. For the CDR3, the DNA is TGTGCCAGCAGCTTAGCGTTCCAGTCCTACGAGCAGTACTTC.

A word on this clone: Other DNA sequences in the same sample also yield this CDR3. The chain is built from TRBV5-1 and TRBJ2-1; unclear D gene. The CDR3 totals 14 residues. Trimming removed 0 bases from V and 1 base from J, with 5 bases in between. The germline CDR1 and CDR2 sequences are SGHRS and YFSETQ. The DNA of the CDR3 is TGCGCCAGCAGCTTGGGGCAATCCTACAATGAGCAGTTCTTC. This encodes CASSLGQSYNEQFF.

This chain connects TRBV9 to TRBJ1-4; D is ambiguous. From germline, CDR1 is SGDLS and CDR2 YYNGEE. The length of the CDR3 is 15 residues. V was clipped by 3 bases and J by 0 bases, with 9 bases between them. CDR3 in amino acids: CASSARAATNEKLFF. DNA of the CDR3: TGTGCCAGCAGCGCGCGGGCTGCAACTAATGAAAAACTGTTTTTT.

The rearrangement joins TRBV5-1 to TRBJ2-7; TRBD1 agrees at 7 bases. V lost 4 bases and J lost 1; bases outside the gene matches: 2. This CDR3 region has 13 residues. Germline V CDR1 and CDR2: SGHRS, YFSETQ. CDR3: CASSRGQSYEQYF. The CDR3 bases are TGCGCCAGCAGCCGGGGACAGTCCTACGAGCAGTACTTC.

The V gene is TRBV9, the J gene TRBJ2-3, with 11 bases fitting TRBD2. The ends lost 4 bases at V and 5 bases at J; junction bases unmatched: 9. Germline loops: CDR1 SGDLS, CDR2 YYNGEE. The CDR3 contains 16 residues. CDR3 DNA sequence: TGTGCCAGCAGCTTATATAGCGGGGGGGCCGTAGATACGCAGTATTTT. Its protein is CASSLYSGGAVDTQYF.